The following is a T cell receptor beta chain sequence with its context. Methods used by the authors: Researchers report that nucleated cell counts were estimated from reference gene primer amplification. Method: immunoSEQ multiplex PCR; TCRdb's copy keeps in-frame clones and lacks some. From that table come the V and J calls and clone size; the DNA was used to work out D and trimming. The table has tens of thousands of clones, around nine tenths seen once. One Seattle source followed patients from active infection through their disease course. This specimen comes from a study of blood T cell repertoires in COVID-19. Study in general: Material from acute and convalescent COVID-19 was sourced from the United States, Italy and Spain. T cells, B-cell-depleted T cells, or PBMCs provided the cDNA or gDNA that served as material.

The CDR3 is 12 residues long. V was clipped by 1 base and J by 6 bases, with 7 bases between them. Germline lookup yields CDR1 LGHDT and CDR2 YNNKEL (reference sequence). The clonotype originates from a woman aged 60-70 years with COVID-19, enrolled during active disease. The V gene is TRBV3-1 (or the pseudogene TRBV3-2), the J gene TRBJ2-7; D is unclear. The sample was peripheral blood. The CDR3 sequence: CASSQAPSEQYF. The CDR3 bases are TGTGCCAGCAGCCAAGCCCCCAGCGAGCAGTACTTC.